Below, 23 T cell receptor beta chains from the same sample are listed, as sequenced in a study of blood T cell repertoires in COVID-19. Produced via immunoSEQ multiplex PCR; TCRdb's table is partial and in-frame only. In the table there are more than 20,000 clones, around 69% of which are singletons. Sequencing input: peripheral blood. The origin of the receptors is a human donor in a cohort sampled during active or convalescent COVID-19.

This sequence joins TRBV5-1 and TRBJ1-1, with a weak D call TRBD1 (5 bases). The germline V gene encodes CDR1 SGHRS and CDR2 YFSETQ. CDR3 size: 12 residues. V lost 0 bases to trimming and J lost 10 bases, with 10 bases between them. CDR3 coding DNA: TGCGCCAGCAGCTTGGGGGAGGGGACAGCTTTCTTT. Its translation is CASSLGEGTAFF.

The genes are TRBV6-6 and TRBJ2-2, with 8 bases identical to TRBD1. The germline CDR1 and CDR2 sequences are MNHNY and SVGAGI (reference sequence). CDR3 length: 16 amino acids. Trimming removed 5 bases from V and 5 bases from J; junction bases left unmatched: 10. As DNA, the CDR3 is TGTGCCAGCAGTCTGGGGCGGACAGGGTTGACCGGGGAGCTGTTTTTT. Protein: CASSLGRTGLTGELFF.

V gene TRBV18 combines with J gene TRBJ1-2; 7 bases are shared with TRBD1. This CDR3 comprises 18 residues. Germline loops: CDR1 KGHSH, CDR2 LQKENI. The trim removed 5 bases at V and 4 bases at J, leaving 19 bases unmatched. CDR3 protein: CASSSLAQGKSGSYGYTF. CDR3 DNA: TGTGCCAGCTCATCCTTGGCACAGGGGAAGAGTGGTAGCTATGGCTACACCTTC.

The chain joins TRBV21-1 to TRBJ2-7; TRBD1 is the table's D call, not checked against the DNA. TRBV21-1 is a known pseudogene. The length of the CDR3 is 14 residues. CDR3 amino acids: CAIFPGTGSHEQYF. As DNA, the CDR3 is TGTGCCATCTTCCCCGGGACAGGGAGCCACGAGCAGTACTTC.

This clone was detected a few times. The chain links TRBV30 to TRBJ2-7; 7 bases are a match to TRBD2. From germline, CDR1 is GTSNPN and CDR2 SVGIG (reference sequence). Losses at the gene ends were 0 bases for V and 4 bases for J; bases not matched to a gene: 3. The CDR3 contains 13 residues. CDR3 protein: CAWSVAGLYEQYF. CDR3 bases: TGTGCCTGGAGTGTAGCGGGATTATACGAGCAGTACTTC.

The chain carries TRBV5-4 and TRBJ2-7; 9 bases match TRBD2. Germline V gene sequence: CDR1 SGHNT, CDR2 YYREEE (reference sequence). V gave up 4 bases and J gave up 5 bases; unmatched junction bases: 13. The CDR3 consists of 16 residues. CDR3 sequence: CASSPAPGTSLHEQYF. CDR3 coding DNA: TGTGCCAGCAGCCCGGCGCCCGGGACTAGCTTACACGAGCAGTACTTC.

V gene TRBV7-9 combines with J gene TRBJ2-5; 12 bases line up with TRBD2. With V trimmed by 5 bases and J by 2 bases, 12 bases remained unmatched. Looked up from germline, CDR1 is SEHNR and CDR2 is FQNEAQ (reference sequence). This CDR3 region has 18 residues. CDR3 residues: CASSPGLAGTSMQETQYF. The DNA of the CDR3 is TGTGCCAGCAGCCCTGGACTAGCGGGGACCTCTATGCAAGAGACCCAGTACTTC.

The gene calls are TRBV11-3 and TRBJ2-1, with D maybe TRBD1 (6 bases). In germline, CDR1 is SGHNT, CDR2 YENEEA. This CDR3 region has 14 residues. The V end lost 8 bases, the J end lost 6 bases, and 17 bases lay between the germline ends. The CDR3 sequence is CASSRTVWSNEQFF. For the CDR3, the DNA is TGTGCCAGCTCGAGGACAGTTTGGTCCAATGAGCAGTTCTTC.

The rearrangement uses TRBV6-6 and TRBJ2-7; tentative D call: TRBD1 (6 bases). Trimming pared 2 bases from V and 3 bases from J, leaving 14 bases between. Germline V gene data show CDR1 as MNHNY and CDR2 as SVGAGI (reference sequence). The CDR3 is 15 residues long. The CDR3 reads CASSYGEQGRYEQYF. The CDR3 bases are TGTGCCAGCAGTTACGGAGAACAGGGACGCTACGAGCAGTACTTC.

This clone qualifies as medium-sized (0.01 to 0.1%). This chain uses TRBV5-5 with TRBJ2-7; D uncertain. Germline CDR1 SGHKS, CDR2 YYEKEE (reference sequence). The CDR3 has 13 residues. Between the trimmed V and J ends, which lost 2 bases and 5 bases, there was a span of 11 bases. CDR3 residues: CASSFGRMNEQYV. DNA for the CDR3: TGTGCCAGCAGCTTTGGCAGGATGAACGAGCAGTACGTC.

This rearrangement joins TRBV6-5 to TRBJ1-1; D is uncertain. Germline V gene data show CDR1 as MNHEY and CDR2 as SVGAGI. The CDR3 has 15 residues. V lost 0 bases and J lost 0, with 8 bases in between. In DNA form, the CDR3 reads TGTGCCAGCAGTTACTCGAGGGAACTGAACACTGAAGCTTTCTTT. Encoded protein: CASSYSRELNTEAFF.

In regard to this clone: Other DNA sequences within the sample encode an identical CDR3. V is TRBV28 and J is TRBJ1-5, with D perhaps TRBD1 (6 bases). Trimming took off 2 bases at V and 3 bases at J, with 11 bases between the two ends. Germline CDR1 reads MDHEN; CDR2 reads SYDVKM. The CDR3 runs 15 residues. The DNA of the CDR3 is TGTGCCAGCAGTTTAGGGGGGGCTTTCAATCAGCCCCAGCATTTT. Protein product: CASSLGGAFNQPQHF.

The V call is TRBV5-5, the J call TRBJ2-2, with 8 bases identical to TRBD1. The CDR3 length is 17 residues. V lost 4 bases, J lost 3 bases, and 11 bases stayed unmatched. In germline, CDR1 is SGHKS, CDR2 YYEKEE (reference sequence). CDR3 coding DNA: TGTGCCAGCAGCATGTCGGAGGACAGGGCCTACACCGGGGAGCTGTTTTTT. This encodes CASSMSEDRAYTGELFF. Together with reference TRBV5-5 and TRBJ2-2, the CDR3 gives the full variable domain: DAGVTQSPTHLIKTRGQQVTLRCSPISGHKSVSWYQQVLGQGPQFIFQYYEKEERGRGNFPDRFSARQFPNYSSELNVNALLLGDSALYLCASSMSEDRAYTGELFFGEGSRLTVL.

The rearrangement links TRBV5-1 to TRBJ2-2; 8 nucleotides line up with TRBD1. The J segment lost 3 bases and the V segment lost 5 bases, leaving 9 bases of the junction unmatched. This CDR3 has 16 residues. Germline V CDR1 and CDR2: SGHRS, YFSETQ. In DNA, the CDR3 is TGCGCCAGCAGGCCGCCTGGGACAGGTTACACCGGGGAGCTGTTTTTT. It encodes CASRPPGTGYTGELFF.

The chain employs TRBV14 and TRBJ2-3, with 7 bases identical to TRBD2. The germline V gene has CDR1 SGHDN and CDR2 FVKESK. CDR3 length equals 16 residues. V shed 4 bases and J 4 bases; nucleotides not matched to a gene: 11. The CDR3 sequence is CASSRNVGGPSDTQYF. As DNA, the CDR3 is TGTGCCAGCAGCCGAAACGTGGGAGGGCCATCAGATACGCAGTATTTT.

The chain joins TRBV5-6 to TRBJ2-3; D gene ambiguous. CDR1 and CDR2 (germline): SGHDT, YYEEEE. The ends were cut back, 4 bases at V and 4 bases at J, with 16 bases in the middle. This CDR3 contains 15 residues. CDR3 sequence (DNA): TGTGCCAGCAGCCCATTTAGCTCAAACGCAGATACGCAGTATTTT. This gives the protein CASSPFSSNADTQYF.

The chain has TRBV28 and TRBJ1-5; TRBD1 matches 7 bases. Trimming at V came to 2 bases and at J to 3 bases, leaving 4 bases not matched to a gene. The CDR3 contains 15 residues. Germline V CDR1 and CDR2: MDHEN, SYDVKM. CDR3 region: CASSLTGAFNQPQHF. The CDR3 DNA reads TGTGCCAGCAGTTTAACAGGGGCCTTCAATCAGCCCCAGCATTTT.

Only one count was recorded for this clone. This sequence joins TRBV7-9 and TRBJ1-5; D uncertain. V gave up 5 bases and J gave up 0 bases, with 14 bases separating them. CDR3 length: 16 amino acids. Germline V lookup: CDR1 SEHNR, CDR2 FQNEAQ (reference sequence). CDR3 bases: TGTGCCAGCAGCGCCCCAGGAACGACTAGCAATCAGCCCCAGCATTTT. It specifies CASSAPGTTSNQPQHF. Filled out from reference TRBV7-9 and TRBJ1-5, the complete variable domain reads DTGVSQNPRHKITKRGQNVTFRCDPISEHNRLYWYRQTLGQGPEFLTYFQNEAQLEKSRLLSDRFSAERPKGSFSTLEIQRTEQGDSAMYLCASSAPGTTSNQPQHFGDGTRLSIL.

V gene TRBV3-1 (or the pseudogene TRBV3-2) combines with J gene TRBJ2-3; D possibly corresponds to TRBD2 (6 bases). The V end was cut by 4 bases, the J end by 3 bases, with 14 bases between. The germline V gene encodes CDR1 LGHDT and CDR2 YNNKEL (reference sequence). The CDR3 runs to 15 residues. CDR3 sequence: CASSPPGLPTDTQYF. The CDR3 DNA reads TGTGCCAGCAGCCCACCGGGACTTCCTACAGATACGCAGTATTTT.

This chain's CDR3 is CASSLGAGPQETQYF. CDR3 nucleotides: TGTGCCAGCAGCTTAGGGGCGGGACCTCAAGAGACCCAGTACTTC. The V and J genes are TRBV11-2 and TRBJ2-5, with a tentative D call TRBD2 (6 bases). This CDR3 contains 15 residues. Trimming left V 1 base short and J 2 bases short, with 11 bases between. CDR1 SGHAT and CDR2 FQNNGV come from the germline V gene.

The chain couples TRBV7-2 to TRBJ2-1; 8 positions match TRBD2. With 6 bases clipped from V and 6 bases from J, the junction kept 16 bases outside the gene matches. The CDR3 runs 17 residues. Germline lookup yields CDR1 SGHTA and CDR2 FQGNSA. The CDR3 region is CASRRQSGSPSGNEQFF. Here the CDR3 DNA reads TGTGCCAGCAGGCGTCAAAGCGGGAGCCCGTCGGGCAATGAGCAGTTCTTC.

The chain combines TRBV4-1 with TRBJ2-3; D gene uncertain. Germline V lookup: CDR1 MGHRA, CDR2 YSYEKL. The CDR3 consists of 13 residues. Trimming cost V 1 base and J 4 bases, with 6 bases left between them. In DNA form, the CDR3 reads TGCGCCAGCAGCCAAGCTTCCTCAGATACGCAGTATTTT. It specifies CASSQASSDTQYF.

The V gene is TRBV7-9, the J gene TRBJ1-2; D gene uncertain. This CDR3 has 13 residues. Germline V CDR1 and CDR2: SEHNR, FQNEAQ (reference sequence). Trimming cost V 6 bases and J 7 bases, with 15 bases left between them. Here the CDR3 DNA reads TGTGCCAGCAGTCGACAAGCGGAGGGTGGCTACACCTTC. Its protein product is CASSRQAEGGYTF. Full variable domain (rest looked up from reference TRBV7-9 and TRBJ1-2): DTGVSQNPRHKITKRGQNVTFRCDPISEHNRLYWYRQTLGQGPEFLTYFQNEAQLEKSRLLSDRFSAERPKGSFSTLEIQRTEQGDSAMYLCASSRQAEGGYTFGSGTRLTVV.